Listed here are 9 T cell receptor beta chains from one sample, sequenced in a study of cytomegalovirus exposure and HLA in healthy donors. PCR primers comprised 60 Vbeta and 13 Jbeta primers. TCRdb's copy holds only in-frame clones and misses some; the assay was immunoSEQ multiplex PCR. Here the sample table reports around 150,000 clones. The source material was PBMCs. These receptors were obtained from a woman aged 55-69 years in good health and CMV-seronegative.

The CDR3 DNA reads as TGTGCCAGCAGGTCTAGCGGGGGGCCCTACGAGCAGTACTTC. Its translation is CASRSSGGPYEQYF. The V and J genes are TRBV27 and TRBJ2-7; 11 bases fit TRBD2. V dropped 6 bases and J dropped 2; count of bases not matched to a gene: 3. This CDR3 contains 14 residues. The V gene's germline CDR1 is MNHEY and CDR2 SMNVEV (reference sequence).

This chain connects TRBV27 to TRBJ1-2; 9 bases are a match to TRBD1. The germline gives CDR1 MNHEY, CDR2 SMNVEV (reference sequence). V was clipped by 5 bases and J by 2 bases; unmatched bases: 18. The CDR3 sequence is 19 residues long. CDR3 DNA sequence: TGTGCCAGCAGTCCGTCTATCGGGGACAGGGTAATACCCAACTATGGCTACACCTTC. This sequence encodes CASSPSIGDRVIPNYGYTF.

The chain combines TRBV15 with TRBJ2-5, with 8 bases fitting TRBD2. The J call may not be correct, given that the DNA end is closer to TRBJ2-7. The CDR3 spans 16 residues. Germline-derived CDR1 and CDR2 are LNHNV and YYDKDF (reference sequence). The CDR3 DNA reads TGTGCCACCAGCAGAGATAGACGGACTAGCCTCTACGAGCAGTACTTC. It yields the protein CATSRDRRTSLYEQYF.

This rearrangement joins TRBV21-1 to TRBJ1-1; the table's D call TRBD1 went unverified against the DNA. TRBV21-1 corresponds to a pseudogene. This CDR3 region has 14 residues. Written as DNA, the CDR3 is TGTGCCAGCAGCTACGGGACAGGGGGGACTGAAGCTTTCTTT. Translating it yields CASSYGTGGTEAFF.

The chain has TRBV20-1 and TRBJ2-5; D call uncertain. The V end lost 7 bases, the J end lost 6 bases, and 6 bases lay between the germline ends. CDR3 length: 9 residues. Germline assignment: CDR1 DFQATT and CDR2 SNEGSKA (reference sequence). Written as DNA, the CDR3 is TGCAGTGTGAGCCAGACCCAGTACTTC. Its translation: CSVSQTQYF.

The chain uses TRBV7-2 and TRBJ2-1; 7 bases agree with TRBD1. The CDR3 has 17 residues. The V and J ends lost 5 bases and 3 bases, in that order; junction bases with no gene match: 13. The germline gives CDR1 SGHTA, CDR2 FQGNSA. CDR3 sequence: CASSARQGSRYYNEQFF. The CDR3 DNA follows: TGTGCCAGCAGCGCAAGACAGGGTTCCCGATACTACAATGAGCAGTTCTTC. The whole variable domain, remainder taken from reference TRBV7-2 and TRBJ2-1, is GAGVSQSPSNKVTEKGKDVELRCDPISGHTALYWYRQSLGQGLEFLIYFQGNSAPDKSGLPSDRFSAERTGGSVSTLTIQRTQQEDSAVYLCASSARQGSRYYNEQFFGPGTRLTVL.

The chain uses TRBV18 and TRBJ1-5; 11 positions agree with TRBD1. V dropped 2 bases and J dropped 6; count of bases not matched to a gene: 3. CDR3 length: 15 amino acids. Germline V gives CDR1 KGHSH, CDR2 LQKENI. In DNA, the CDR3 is TGTGCCAGCTCACCAGGGACAGGGGGAGGTCAGCCCCAGCATTTT. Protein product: CASSPGTGGGQPQHF.

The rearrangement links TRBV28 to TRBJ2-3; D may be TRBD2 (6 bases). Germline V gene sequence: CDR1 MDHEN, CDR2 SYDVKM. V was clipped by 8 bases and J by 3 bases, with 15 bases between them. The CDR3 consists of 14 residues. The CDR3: CASAGGVRTDTQYF. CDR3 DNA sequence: TGTGCCAGCGCAGGCGGGGTGCGAACAGATACGCAGTATTTT.

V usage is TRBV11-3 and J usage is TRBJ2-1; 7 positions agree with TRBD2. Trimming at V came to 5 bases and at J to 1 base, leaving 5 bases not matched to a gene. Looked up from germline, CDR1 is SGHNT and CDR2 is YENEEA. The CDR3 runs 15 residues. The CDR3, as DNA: TGTGCCAGCAGCCGAGCGGGAAATTCCTACAATGAGCAGTTCTTC. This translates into CASSRAGNSYNEQFF.